These T cell receptor beta chains were read from a single sample in a study of blood T cell repertoires in COVID-19. TCRdb's table, derived via immunoSEQ multiplex PCR, lists solely in-frame clones and lacks some. The data contain about 370,000 clones, more than 80% of them seen just once; the ten biggest clones take up 2.5% to 3.5%. Sample: peripheral blood. All receptors derive from a woman aged 30 to 39 with COVID-19, enrolled during active disease. Each CDR3 is given with its conserved first and last residue. The order of the fields is clone size, J gene, V gene, D gene, CDR3 DNA, CDR3 protein. The D gene is left open where the match is weak. Size is stated for part of the rows, as once, few or many counts, or as a class when the clone is expanded.

>NA|TRBJ1-1|TRBV6-5|NA
TGTGCCAGCAGTTATACAGGGCCCACTGAAGCTTTCTTT
CASSYTGPTEAFF
>NA|TRBJ2-1|TRBV11-3|TRBD2
TGTGCCAGCAGCTTCTTCCAGCGGGATAGCGAGCAGTTCTTC
CASSFFQRDSEQFF
>NA|TRBJ1-6|TRBV11-1|TRBD1
TGTGCCAGCAGCTTAAACGGACAGGGTCCTTCACCCCTCCACTTT
CASSLNGQGPSPLHF
>NA|TRBJ1-5|TRBV6-6|TRBD1
TGTGCCAGCAGTGGATCGATGACGGACAGGCGTAATCAGCCCCAGCATTTT
CASSGSMTDRRNQPQHF
>NA|TRBJ1-5|TRBV10-3|TRBD1
TGTGCCATCAGTGAGTCGATACAGGGGAATCAGCCCCAGCATTTT
CAISESIQGNQPQHF
>NA|TRBJ2-7|TRBV6-1|NA
TGTGCCAGCAGTGAGGTTGACACCTCCTACGAGCAGTACTTC
CASSEVDTSYEQYF
>once|TRBJ1-2|TRBV10-1|NA
TGCGCCAGCAGTGAGCAGGGATCGATTGGCTACACCTTC
CASSEQGSIGYTF
>NA|TRBJ2-1|TRBV20-1|NA
TGCAGTGCTATGGAGTGGGATGAGCAGTTCTTC
CSAMEWDEQFF
>NA|TRBJ1-2|TRBV11-3|NA
TGTGCCAGCAGCTTTGACAGAACAGGCTACACCTTC
CASSFDRTGYTF
>few|TRBJ2-3|TRBV7-2|TRBD2
TGTGCCAGCAGCTCCCGGAGCGGGGGCCGAGATACGCAGTATTTT
CASSSRSGGRDTQYF
>once|TRBJ2-7|TRBV5-1|NA
TGCGCCAGACGATATATCCAGAAATTCTACGAGCAGTACTTC
CARRYIQKFYEQYF
>NA|TRBJ1-3|TRBV15|NA
TGTGCCACCAGCAGAGATTCCCAATCTGGAAACACCATATATTTT
CATSRDSQSGNTIYF
>NA|TRBJ1-1|TRBV11-3|NA
TGTGCCAGCAGCTTAGATTCCGTTTTAGCTTTCTTT
CASSLDSVLAFF
>once|TRBJ2-5|TRBV28|TRBD1
TGTGCCAGCACCAGGACAGGGGTAGAGACCCAGTACTTC
CASTRTGVETQYF
>once|TRBJ1-5|TRBV7-2|NA
TGTGCCAGCAGCTTTGTAGGGCAGCGGAATCAGCCCCAGCATTTT
CASSFVGQRNQPQHF
>once|TRBJ1-1|TRBV6-6|NA
TGTGCCAGCAAAAGCGGACAGTTGAACACTGAAGCTTTCTTT
CASKSGQLNTEAFF
>NA|TRBJ1-1|TRBV10-1|TRBD1
TGCGCCAGCAGTGGGGACAGCACTGAAGCTTTCTTT
CASSGDSTEAFF
>NA|TRBJ2-7|TRBV4-2|TRBD2
TGTGCCAGCAGCCCAAGCGGGGAAAGCTCCTACGAGCAGTACTTC
CASSPSGESSYEQYF
>NA|TRBJ2-5|TRBV5-4|TRBD1
TGTGCCAGCAGCTTGGGACAGGGGGCCAGCGAGACCCAGTACTTC
CASSLGQGASETQYF
>NA|TRBJ2-4|TRBV3-1/TRBV3-2|NA
TGTGCCAACCTGGGAGACAAAAACATTCAGTACTTC
CANLGDKNIQYF
>NA|TRBJ1-6|TRBV2|NA
TGTGCCAGCAGTTCAAAGGACAGACACAATTCACCCCTCCACTTT
CASSSKDRHNSPLHF
>few|TRBJ1-4|TRBV18|NA
TGTGCCAGCTCACCGGTGGAGTTCCTAACTAATGAAAAACTGTTTTTT
CASSPVEFLTNEKLFF
>NA|TRBJ2-2|TRBV5-4|TRBD2
TGTGCCAGCAGCACCCTACGTGGGAGGGCTCCCGGGGAGCTGTTTTTT
CASSTLRGRAPGELFF
>NA|TRBJ2-1|TRBV12-5|TRBD1
TGTGCTAGTGGCACAGGGACAGGGGGCGCGTTCAATGAGCAGTTCTTC
CASGTGTGGAFNEQFF
>once|TRBJ2-7|TRBV6-2/TRBV6-3|TRBD1
TGTGCCAGCAGTACCGGGACAGCCGTCTACGAGCAGTACTTC
CASSTGTAVYEQYF
>NA|TRBJ1-2|TRBV7-8|TRBD1
TGTGCCAGCAGCCCGACGGACAGGCCAAGATATGGCTACACCTTC
CASSPTDRPRYGYTF
>many|TRBJ1-2|TRBV2|TRBD1
TGTGCCATCCAATCAGGGACAGCTACCTATGGCTACACCTTC
CAIQSGTATYGYTF
>once|TRBJ1-2|TRBV28|TRBD1
TGTGCCAGCAGTTTGAGGGACAGGGCTAACCCCAACTATGGCTACACCTTC
CASSLRDRANPNYGYTF
>NA|TRBJ2-5|TRBV19|TRBD1
TGTGCCAGTAGTGGGACAGGACCCCAAGAGACCCAGTACTTC
CASSGTGPQETQYF
>NA|TRBJ1-1|TRBV5-1|NA
TGCGCCAGCAGCTTGGATGAGGGAGTGAACACTGAAGCTTTCTTT
CASSLDEGVNTEAFF
>NA|TRBJ1-1|TRBV20-1|TRBD1
TGCAGTGCTAGTGTTGGACAGGACACTGAAGCTTTCTTT
CSASVGQDTEAFF
>NA|TRBJ2-6|TRBV7-2|NA
TGTGCCAGCAGCTTAGGGGGCCTCGGGGGGGCCAACGTCCTGACTTTC
CASSLGGLGGANVLTF
>once|TRBJ1-2|TRBV20-1|NA
TGCAGTGCTTACAGGAAGGGAGGCTACACCTTC
CSAYRKGGYTF
>NA|TRBJ2-7|TRBV5-4|TRBD2
TGTGCCAGCAGCTCGAGTAGCGGGGGGGCCTACGAGCAGTACTTC
CASSSSSGGAYEQYF
>few|TRBJ1-2|TRBV19|NA
TGTGCCAGTAGCCAGACAGGTCCCTATGGCTACACCTTC
CASSQTGPYGYTF
>NA|TRBJ2-3|TRBV6-5|NA
TGTGCCAGCGGTAAGGTGGAGGATACGCAGTATTTT
CASGKVEDTQYF
>NA|TRBJ1-1|TRBV21-1|NA
TGTGCCAGCAGCACTCATTGGACAGTGATCCTTTTGAACACTGAAGCTTTCTTT
CASSTHWTVILLNTEAFF
>NA|TRBJ2-5|TRBV9|NA
TGTGCCAGCAGCGTAAGGGGTTTCGGGGAGACCCAGTACTTC
CASSVRGFGETQYF
>NA|TRBJ2-5|TRBV7-2|TRBD2
TGTGCCAGCAGCTCTTGGACTAGCTTAGAGACCCAGTACTTC
CASSSWTSLETQYF
>NA|TRBJ2-2|TRBV5-1|TRBD1
TGCGCCAGCAGCTGGAACAGGGGGCCGAACACCGGGGAGCTGTTTTTT
CASSWNRGPNTGELFF
>NA|TRBJ1-1|TRBV4-1|TRBD1
TGCGCCAGCAGCCCGCGGGACAGGGAGAACACTGAAGCTTTCTTT
CASSPRDRENTEAFF
>once|TRBJ2-1|TRBV13|NA
TGTGCCAGCAGCTTAGTTTATGGCAGGGACTCCTCCTACAATGAGCAGTTCTTC
CASSLVYGRDSSYNEQFF
>NA|TRBJ1-2|TRBV10-2|NA
TGCGCCAGCAGACAGGGTCGGGAGGGCTATGGCTACACCTTC
CASRQGREGYGYTF
>NA|TRBJ2-5|TRBV10-1|NA
TGCAACGGAGAGACCCAGTACTTC
CNGETQYF
>NA|TRBJ1-4|TRBV19|TRBD1
TGTGCCAGTAGTATAGGGGGGGGACAGGCCAATGAAAAACTGTTTTTT
CASSIGGGQANEKLFF
>once|TRBJ2-1|TRBV28|TRBD2
TGTGCCAGCAGCAGCGGGGGCTTAACCTACAATGAGCAGTTCTTC
CASSSGGLTYNEQFF